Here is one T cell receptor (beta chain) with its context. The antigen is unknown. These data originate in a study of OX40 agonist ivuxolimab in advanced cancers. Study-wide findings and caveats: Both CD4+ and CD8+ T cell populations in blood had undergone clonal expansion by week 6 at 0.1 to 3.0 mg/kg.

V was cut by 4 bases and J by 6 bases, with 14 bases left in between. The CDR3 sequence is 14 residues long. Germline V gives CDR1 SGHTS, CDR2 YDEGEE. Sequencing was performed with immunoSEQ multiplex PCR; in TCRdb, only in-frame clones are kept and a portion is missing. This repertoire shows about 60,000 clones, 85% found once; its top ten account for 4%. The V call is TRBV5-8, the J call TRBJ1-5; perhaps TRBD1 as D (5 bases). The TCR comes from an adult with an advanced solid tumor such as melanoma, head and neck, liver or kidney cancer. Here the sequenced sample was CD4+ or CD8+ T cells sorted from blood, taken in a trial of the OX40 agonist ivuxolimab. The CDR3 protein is CASSTGTTGQPQHF. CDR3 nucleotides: TGTGCCAGCAGCACCGGGACGACGGGTCAGCCCCAGCATTTT.